This paragraph covers one T cell receptor beta chain sequence. The length of the CDR3 is 15 residues. Germline lookup yields CDR1 LGHDT and CDR2 YNNKEL (reference sequence). Trimming cost V 1 base and J 11 bases; bases outside gene matches: 9. A single record per CDR3 protein comes from TCRdb applying MiXCR to the 5' RACE reads. This table holds fewer than 450,000 distinct CDR3 sequences, approximately 10% found once. These data originate in a study of T cells after yellow fever vaccination. This receptor was identified in a man aged 18 to 29 who received the YFV17D yellow fever vaccine. Sample: PBMCs, taken on the day of the first yellow fever vaccination. The chain employs TRBV3-1 and TRBJ2-3; 10 bases match TRBD2. CDR3 nucleotide sequence: TGTGCCAGCAGCCAAGTAAGCGGGGGGGCCGCTGGGCAGTATTTT. Its protein is CASSQVSGGAAGQYF.